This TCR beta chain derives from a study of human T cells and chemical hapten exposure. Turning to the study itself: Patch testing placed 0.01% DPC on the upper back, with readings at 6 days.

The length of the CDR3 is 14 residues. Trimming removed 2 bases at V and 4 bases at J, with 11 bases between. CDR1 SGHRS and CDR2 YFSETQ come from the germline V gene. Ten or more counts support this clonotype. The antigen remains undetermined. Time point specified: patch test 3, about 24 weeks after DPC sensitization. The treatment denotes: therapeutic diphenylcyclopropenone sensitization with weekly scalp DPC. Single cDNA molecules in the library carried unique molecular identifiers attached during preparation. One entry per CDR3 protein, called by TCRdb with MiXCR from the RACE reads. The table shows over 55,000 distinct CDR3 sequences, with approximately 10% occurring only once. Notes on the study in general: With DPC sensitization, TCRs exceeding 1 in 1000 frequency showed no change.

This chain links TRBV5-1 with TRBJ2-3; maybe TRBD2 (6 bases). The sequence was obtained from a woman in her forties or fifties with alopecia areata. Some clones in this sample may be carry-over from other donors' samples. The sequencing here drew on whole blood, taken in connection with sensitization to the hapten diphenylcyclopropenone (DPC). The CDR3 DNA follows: TGCGCCAGCAGCTTCCAAGCGGGTTCAGATACGCAGTATTTT. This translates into CASSFQAGSDTQYF.